This TCR beta chain stems from a study of cytomegalovirus exposure and HLA in healthy donors. CDR1 and CDR2 (germline): LNHDA, SQIVND (reference sequence). V gave up 3 bases and J gave up 9 bases; unmatched junction bases: 1. This CDR3 comprises 14 residues. The primer mix had 60 Vbeta and 13 Jbeta primers. Using immunoSEQ multiplex PCR, the repertoire was profiled, and TCRdb retains in-frame clones only, with some absent. Of 180,000 or so clones listed, just under 80% are singletons. To note about this clone: Its antigen remains unidentified.

Broader study findings: Further analysis, carried out later, found HLA-associated TCR beta chains more clonally expanded than equally common other chains.

The clonotype was recovered from a female donor in good health and CMV-seronegative. Sequencing was performed on PBMCs. The rearrangement links TRBV19 to TRBJ1-6; 11 bases map to TRBD1. The CDR3 sequence: CASSIGTGGSPLHF. CDR3 nucleotide sequence: TGTGCCAGTAGTATTGGGACAGGGGGTTCACCCCTCCACTTT.